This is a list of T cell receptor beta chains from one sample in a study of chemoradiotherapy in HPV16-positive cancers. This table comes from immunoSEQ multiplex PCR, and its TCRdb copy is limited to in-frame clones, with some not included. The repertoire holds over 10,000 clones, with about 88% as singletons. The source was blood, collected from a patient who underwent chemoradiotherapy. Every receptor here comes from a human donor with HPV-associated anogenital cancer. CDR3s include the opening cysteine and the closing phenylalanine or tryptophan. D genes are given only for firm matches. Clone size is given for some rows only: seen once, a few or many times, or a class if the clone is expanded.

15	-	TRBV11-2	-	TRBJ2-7	TGTGCCAGCAGCTTAGATCGCACAGGGTGGCCTGAGCAGTACTTC	CASSLDRTGWPEQYF
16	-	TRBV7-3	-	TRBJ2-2	TGTGCCAGCAGCTTATTGGTGGGCAGGGCTACCGGGGAGCTGTTTTTT	CASSLLVGRATGELFF
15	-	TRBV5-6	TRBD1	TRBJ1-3	TGTGCCAGCAGCAGGTCCGGGACAGGGGGAAACACCATATATTTT	CASSRSGTGGNTIYF
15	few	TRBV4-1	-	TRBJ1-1	TGCGCCAGCAGCCCTGGACAGACGATGAACACTGAAGCTTTCTTT	CASSPGQTMNTEAFF
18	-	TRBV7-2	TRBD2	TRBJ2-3	TGTGCCAGCAACCCACAACGCCCCGGGACTAGCGGGGGGGATACGCAGTATTTT	CASNPQRPGTSGGDTQYF
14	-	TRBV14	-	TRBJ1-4	TGTGCCAGCAGCCAAGGCGGTCCTAATGAAAAACTGTTTTTT	CASSQGGPNEKLFF
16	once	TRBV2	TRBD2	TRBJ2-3	TGTGCCAGCAGTTTCCGACTAGCGGGAGGCGGGGATACGCAGTATTTT	CASSFRLAGGGDTQYF
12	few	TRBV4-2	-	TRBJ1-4	TGTGCCAGCAGCCGTCGTGGGGAAAAACTGTTTTTT	CASSRRGEKLFF
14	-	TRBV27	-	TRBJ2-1	TGTGCCAGCAGTTTAATGGACAATTACAATGAGCAGTTCTTC	CASSLMDNYNEQFF
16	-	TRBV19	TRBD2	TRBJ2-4	TGTGCCAGTAGTCAAGAGCGGGAGGGCCCCAAAAACATTCAGTACTTC	CASSQEREGPKNIQYF
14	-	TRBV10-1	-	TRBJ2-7	TGCGCCAGCACCGTGGGCAGGTCTCAGCACGAGCAGTACTTC	CASTVGRSQHEQYF
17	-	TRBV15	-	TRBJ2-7	TGTGCCACCAGCAGAGATCTCGGGAGAACCATATCCTACGAGCAGTACTTC	CATSRDLGRTISYEQYF
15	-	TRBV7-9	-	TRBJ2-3	TGTGCCAGCAGACCCCTGGGGGTCTCTCCTCCTACGCAGTATTTT	CASRPLGVSPPTQYF
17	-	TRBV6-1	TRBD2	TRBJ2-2	TGTGCCAGCAGTGCTTTAGCGGGGGGCTGGAACACCGGGGAGCTGTTTTTT	CASSALAGGWNTGELFF
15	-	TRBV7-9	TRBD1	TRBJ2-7	TGTGCCAGCAGCTTTAAGACAGGGGCCAACTACGAGCAGTACTTC	CASSFKTGANYEQYF
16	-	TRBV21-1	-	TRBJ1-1	TGTGCCACCTTCTATTTCAGGGTGGGCATGAACACTGAAGCTTTCTTT	CATFYFRVGMNTEAFF
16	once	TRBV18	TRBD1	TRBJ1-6	TGTGCCAGCTCACCTACCGGGACAGGGGGCGCGACACCCCTCCACTTT	CASSPTGTGGATPLHF
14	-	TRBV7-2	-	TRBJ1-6	TGTGCCAGCAGCCCCGGACGGACAAATTCACCCCTCCACTTT	CASSPGRTNSPLHF
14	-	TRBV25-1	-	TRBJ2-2	TGTGCCAGCACTTGGACAGCGGCCACCGGGGAGCTGTTTTTT	CASTWTAATGELFF
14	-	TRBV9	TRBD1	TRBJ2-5	TGTGCCAGCAGCCTGGGACAGGGCTATGAGACCCAGTACTTC	CASSLGQGYETQYF
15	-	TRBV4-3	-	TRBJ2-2	TGCGCCAGCAGCCAACACAGGGGAGGGTCCGGGGAGCTGTTTTTT	CASSQHRGGSGELFF
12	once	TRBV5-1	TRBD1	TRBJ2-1	TGCGCCAGCCGACAGGGGGGCGATGAGCAGTTCTTC	CASRQGGDEQFF
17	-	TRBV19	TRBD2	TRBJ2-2	TGTGCCAGTAGTTCCCCGGGACTAGCCACGAACACCGGGGAGCTGTTTTTT	CASSSPGLATNTGELFF